This TCR beta chain comes out of a study of T cells in Graves' hyperthyroidism and ophthalmopathy. General study points: Median prediction lead before ophthalmopathy onset was roughly 6 months with the model. Most expanded thyroid clonotypes above 0.001 recurred in blood.

RNA transcripts served as the template for amplifying TCR beta CDR3 regions. Researchers ran a first-round RT-PCR on the TCR CDR3 using the HTBI primer set. MiXCR, run by TCRdb on the multiplex PCR reads, gives a single entry per CDR3 protein. This table has about 500,000 distinct CDR3 sequences, over 15% appearing once. This clonotype was seen ten or more times. The antigen remains undetermined. Diagnosing involved the use of clinical symptoms, serum thyroxine and TRAb, thyroid ultrasound and orbital computed tomography. Fresh peripheral blood, approximately 9.7 ml, was the source of the PBMCs. Material: blood. The clonotype comes from a woman in her late teens or twenties with Graves' hyperthyroidism.

In DNA, the CDR3 is TGTGCCAGCAGCAAGACAGACAATGAGCAGTTCTTC. Its protein product is CASSKTDNEQFF. The chain is built from TRBV2 and TRBJ2-1; D may be TRBD1 (5 bases). CDR3 length: 12 amino acids. V was clipped by 6 bases and J by 5 bases, with 8 bases between them. Per germline, CDR1 SNHLY and CDR2 FYNNEI. The whole variable domain, filled in from reference TRBV2 and TRBJ2-1, reads EPEVTQTPSHQVTQMGQEVILRCVPISNHLYFYWYRQILGQKVEFLVSFYNNEISEKSEIFDDQFSVERPDGSNFTLKIRSTKLEDSAMYFCASSKTDNEQFFGPGTRLTVL.